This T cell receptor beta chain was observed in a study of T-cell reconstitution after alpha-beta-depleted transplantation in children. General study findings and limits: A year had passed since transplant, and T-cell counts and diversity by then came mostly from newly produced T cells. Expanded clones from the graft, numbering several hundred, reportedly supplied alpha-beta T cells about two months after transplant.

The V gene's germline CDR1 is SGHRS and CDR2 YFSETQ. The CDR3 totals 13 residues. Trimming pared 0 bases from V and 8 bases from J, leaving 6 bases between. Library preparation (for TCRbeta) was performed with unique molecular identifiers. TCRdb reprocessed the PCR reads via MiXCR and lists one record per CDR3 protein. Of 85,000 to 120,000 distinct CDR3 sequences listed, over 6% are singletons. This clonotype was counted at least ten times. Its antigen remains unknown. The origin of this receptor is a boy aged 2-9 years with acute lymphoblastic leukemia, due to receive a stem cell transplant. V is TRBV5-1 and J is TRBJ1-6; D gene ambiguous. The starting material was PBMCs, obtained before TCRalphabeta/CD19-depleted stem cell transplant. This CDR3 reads CASSLAEDSPLHF. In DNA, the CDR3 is TGCGCCAGCAGCTTGGCCGAAGATTCACCCCTCCACTTT.